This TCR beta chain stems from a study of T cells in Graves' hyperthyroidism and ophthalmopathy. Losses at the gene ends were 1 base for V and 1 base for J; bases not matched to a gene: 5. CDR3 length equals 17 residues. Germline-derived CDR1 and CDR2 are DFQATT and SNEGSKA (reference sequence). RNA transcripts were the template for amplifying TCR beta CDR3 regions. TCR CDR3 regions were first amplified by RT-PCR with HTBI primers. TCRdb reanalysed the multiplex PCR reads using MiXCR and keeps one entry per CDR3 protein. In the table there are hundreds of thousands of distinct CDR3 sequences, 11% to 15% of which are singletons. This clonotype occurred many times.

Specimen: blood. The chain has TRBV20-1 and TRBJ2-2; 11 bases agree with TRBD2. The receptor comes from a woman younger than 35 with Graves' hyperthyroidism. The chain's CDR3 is CSARGLAGGQNTGELFF. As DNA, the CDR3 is TGCAGTGCTAGAGGGCTAGCGGGAGGACAGAACACCGGGGAGCTGTTTTTT.